Detailed here is one TCR beta chain. Additional DNA sequences in this sample encode the identical CDR3. The data stem from a study of blood T cell repertoires in COVID-19. About the study: Material from acute and convalescent COVID-19 was sourced from the United States, Italy and Spain.

TCRdb keeps only in-frame clones here, not all; method: immunoSEQ multiplex PCR. The table lists 350,000 to 450,000 clones, around four fifths of them singletons. This clonotype was sampled from a woman aged 45-60 years who had recovered from COVID-19. Sequencing used PBMCs or T cells enriched from blood (not recorded which).

The CDR3 is CASSQDRAFNSPLHF. For the CDR3, the DNA is TGTGCCAGCAGCCAAGACAGGGCTTTTAATTCACCCCTCCACTTT. This rearrangement joins TRBV3-1 (or the pseudogene TRBV3-2) to TRBJ1-6; D might be TRBD1 (5 bases). Germline CDR1 and CDR2: LGHDT and YNNKEL (reference sequence). V was pared by 0 bases and J by 6 bases, with 9 bases between. The CDR3 runs to 15 residues.